The sequence of this T cell receptor beta chain was determined in a study of T cells after posttransplantation cyclophosphamide. Study observations and caveats: Donor CD8+ memory clones often dominated recipient blood repertoires at later times. Recipient CMV seropositivity and CMV reactivation strongly tracked TRB clonality.

Trimming shortened V by 3 bases and J by 6 bases, and 17 bases separated the two germline ends. Germline lookup yields CDR1 SGDLS and CDR2 YYNGEE. The CDR3 contains 15 residues. Clones were sequenced by immunoSEQ multiplex PCR, and TCRdb holds only the in-frame ones, with some missing. The sample yields about 21,000 clones, roughly 87% seen once. A marrow graft followed busulfan-fludarabine conditioning, with cyclophosphamide on days +3 and +4. Regarding this clone: The antigen is undetermined.

The V call is TRBV9, the J call TRBJ2-3, with D tentatively TRBD2 (6 bases). The material was PBMCs, obtained after allogeneic stem cell transplant with posttransplant cyclophosphamide. This sequence was found in a female patient in her thirties or forties who received an allogeneic stem cell transplant from a related donor, was CMV-positive, and had no GVHD. The graft donor may be the source of some T cells. CDR3 amino acids: CASSAEAGTSDTQYF. CDR3 DNA: TGTGCCAGCAGCGCGGAGGCTGGGACTTCTGATACGCAGTATTTT.